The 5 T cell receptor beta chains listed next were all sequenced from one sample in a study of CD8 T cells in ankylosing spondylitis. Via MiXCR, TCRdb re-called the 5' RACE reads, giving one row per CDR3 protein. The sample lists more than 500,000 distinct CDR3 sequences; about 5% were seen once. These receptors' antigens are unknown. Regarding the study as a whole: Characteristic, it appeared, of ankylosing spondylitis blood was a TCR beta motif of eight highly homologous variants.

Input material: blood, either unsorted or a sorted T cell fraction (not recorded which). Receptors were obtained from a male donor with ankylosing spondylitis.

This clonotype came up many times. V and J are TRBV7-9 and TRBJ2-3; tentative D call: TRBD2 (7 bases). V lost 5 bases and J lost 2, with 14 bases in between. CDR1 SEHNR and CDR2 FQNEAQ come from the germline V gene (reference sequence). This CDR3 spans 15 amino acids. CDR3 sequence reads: CASSPRGLSTDTQYF. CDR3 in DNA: TGTGCCAGCAGCCCGCGGGGGCTATCCACAGATACGCAGTATTTT. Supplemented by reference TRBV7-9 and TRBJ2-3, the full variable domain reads DTGVSQNPRHKITKRGQNVTFRCDPISEHNRLYWYRQTLGQGPEFLTYFQNEAQLEKSRLLSDRFSAERPKGSFSTLEIQRTEQGDSAMYLCASSPRGLSTDTQYFGPGTRLTVL.

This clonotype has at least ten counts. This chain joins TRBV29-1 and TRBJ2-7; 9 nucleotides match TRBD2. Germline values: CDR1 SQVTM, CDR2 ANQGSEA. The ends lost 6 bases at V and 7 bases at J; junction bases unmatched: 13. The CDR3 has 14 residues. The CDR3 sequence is CSVRGPSGVEEQYF. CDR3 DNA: TGCAGCGTCCGTGGGCCTAGCGGGGTGGAAGAGCAGTACTTC.

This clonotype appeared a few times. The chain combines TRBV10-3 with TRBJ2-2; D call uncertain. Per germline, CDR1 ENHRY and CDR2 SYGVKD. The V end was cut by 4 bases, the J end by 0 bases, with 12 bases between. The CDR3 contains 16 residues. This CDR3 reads CAISGSRAPNTGELFF. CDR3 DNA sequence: TGTGCCATCAGTGGATCGCGCGCCCCGAACACCGGGGAGCTGTTTTTT.

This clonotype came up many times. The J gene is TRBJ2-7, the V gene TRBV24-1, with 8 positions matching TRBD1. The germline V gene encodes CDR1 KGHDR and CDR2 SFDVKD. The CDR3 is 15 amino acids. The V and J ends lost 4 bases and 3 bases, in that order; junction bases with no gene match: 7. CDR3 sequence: CATSDPGTGNYEQYF. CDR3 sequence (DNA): TGTGCCACCAGTGACCCCGGGACAGGCAACTACGAGCAGTACTTC.

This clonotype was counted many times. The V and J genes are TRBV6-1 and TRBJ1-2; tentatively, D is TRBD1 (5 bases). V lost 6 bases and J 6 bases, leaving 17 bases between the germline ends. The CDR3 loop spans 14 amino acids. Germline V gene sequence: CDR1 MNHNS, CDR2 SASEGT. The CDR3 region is CASREPGIRHGYTF. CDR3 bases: TGTGCCAGCAGGGAACCAGGGATCCGCCATGGCTACACCTTC.